Listed below are T cell receptor beta chains from one sample, sequenced in a study of T cells in Graves' hyperthyroidism and ophthalmopathy. TCRdb ran MiXCR on the multiplex PCR reads and lists one entry per CDR3 protein. The sample includes 350,000 to 400,000 distinct CDR3 sequences, about 16% of them seen just once. Sequencing was done on a sample of blood. These receptors originate from a woman aged 25 to 39 with Graves' hyperthyroidism. Both conserved end residues are part of each CDR3. A D gene is named only where the DNA matches it firmly. Not all rows give a size; the values are once, few, many and, for expanded clones, a class.

CDR3 protein | CDR3 DNA | clone size | J gene | D gene | V gene
CASERTEYSPNTEAFF | TGTGCCAGCGAACGGACGGAATATAGCCCGAACACTGAAGCTTTCTTT | many | TRBJ1-1 | . | TRBV6-1
CASRNGGYGYTF | TGCGCCAGCAGAAACGGGGGCTATGGCTACACCTTC | many | TRBJ1-2 | . | TRBV5-1
CASRPGGHSTEKLFF | TGTGCCAGTCGCCCCGGGGGACATAGCACTGAAAAACTGTTTTTT | . | TRBJ1-4 | . | TRBV27
CASRRDRKETQYF | TGTGCCAGCAGACGGGACAGAAAAGAGACCCAGTACTTC | many | TRBJ2-5 | TRBD1 | TRBV12-3/TRBV12-4
CASSVGGGQVSYNEQFF | TGTGCCAGCAGCGTGGGGGGGGGACAGGTCTCCTACAATGAGCAGTTCTTC | few | TRBJ2-1 | . | TRBV9
CASSPTGISGTEAFF | TGTGCCAGCAGCCCTACAGGCATCTCGGGCACTGAAGCTTTCTTT | few | TRBJ1-1 | . | TRBV3-1
CASSLASVAGAYEQYF | TGCGCCAGCAGCTTGGCCTCGGTAGCGGGAGCCTACGAGCAGTACTTC | . | TRBJ2-7 | TRBD2 | TRBV5-1
CASSQDVGTVRTDTQYF | TGTGCCAGCAGCCAAGACGTGGGGACCGTACGCACAGATACGCAGTATTTT | . | TRBJ2-3 | . | TRBV3-1
CASSYSRLWEREKKTQYF | TGTGCCAGCAGTTACTCGAGGCTTTGGGAGCGGGAGAAAAAGACCCAGTACTTC | many | TRBJ2-5 | TRBD2 | TRBV6-5
CASSYRGNPEAFF | TGTGCCAGCAGCTATAGGGGGAACCCTGAAGCTTTCTTT | . | TRBJ1-1 | . | TRBV7-9
CASRAGVLDTQYF | TGCGCCAGCAGGGCGGGAGTGCTAGATACGCAGTATTTT | many | TRBJ2-3 | TRBD2 | TRBV5-1
CASSQGLSVRRNTKMNTEAFF | TGTGCCAGCAGCCAAGGGTTGTCGGTCCGGCGGAACACAAAGATGAACACTGAAGCTTTCTTT | many | TRBJ1-1 | . | TRBV7-9
CSAPPGAKNIQYF | TGCAGTGCTCCCCCGGGAGCCAAAAACATTCAGTACTTC | many | TRBJ2-4 | . | TRBV20-1
CASSLMGIFSNQPQHF | TGTGCCAGCAGTTTAATGGGGATTTTCAGCAATCAGCCCCAGCATTTT | . | TRBJ1-5 | . | TRBV12-3/TRBV12-4
CSVENRVDYNEQFF | TGCAGCGTTGAAAACAGGGTGGACTACAATGAGCAGTTCTTC | many | TRBJ2-1 | . | TRBV29-1
CASSSSPDQPQHF | TGTGCCAGCAGTTCATCGCCCGATCAGCCCCAGCATTTT | few | TRBJ1-5 | . | TRBV6-4
CASRPLLTNEKLFF | TGTGCCAGCAGACCTCTACTAACTAATGAAAAACTGTTTTTT | many | TRBJ1-4 | . | TRBV3-1
CSVGRVAGANEQYF | TGCAGCGTAGGGAGGGTAGCGGGAGCCAACGAGCAGTACTTC | . | TRBJ2-7 | TRBD2 | TRBV29-1
CASSYEGDATIYF | TGTGCCAGCAGTTACGAAGGGGACGCCACCATATATTTT | . | TRBJ1-3 | . | TRBV2
CASRTGRGFQNSPLHF | TGTGCCAGCAGAACAGGGCGGGGATTTCAAAATTCACCCCTCCACTTT | few | TRBJ1-6 | . | TRBV6-1
CASSSTGTLDQPQHF | TGTGCCAGCAGTTCGACCGGGACCCTGGATCAGCCCCAGCATTTT | few | TRBJ1-5 | . | TRBV28
CASSGPLVGRSYNEQFF | TGTGCCAGCAGTGGGCCCTTGGTGGGGCGTTCCTACAATGAGCAGTTCTTC | . | TRBJ2-1 | . | TRBV6-1
CASSPPLAGGPIHNEQFF | TGTGCCAGCAGTCCACCCCTAGCGGGAGGGCCCATCCACAATGAGCAGTTCTTC | many | TRBJ2-1 | TRBD2 | TRBV28
CASSQAVPKGHEQYF | TGCGCCAGCAGCCAGGCCGTCCCTAAGGGCCACGAGCAGTACTTC | . | TRBJ2-7 | . | TRBV4-1
CASFSRTSGRQYF | TGTGCCAGCTTCTCGAGGACTAGCGGGAGGCAGTATTTT | few | TRBJ2-3 | TRBD2 | TRBV28
CASRSDRDRPNYGYTF | TGTGCCAGCAGATCCGACCGGGACAGGCCTAACTATGGCTACACCTTC | . | TRBJ1-2 | TRBD1 | TRBV3-1
CASSSSWQLKNIQYF | TGTGCCAGCAGCTCCTCGTGGCAGCTCAAAAACATTCAGTACTTC | few | TRBJ2-4 | . | TRBV12-3/TRBV12-4
CSADAGGPSTGELFF | TGCAGTGCCGACGCGGGAGGGCCCAGCACCGGGGAGCTGTTTTTT | few | TRBJ2-2 | TRBD2 | TRBV20-1